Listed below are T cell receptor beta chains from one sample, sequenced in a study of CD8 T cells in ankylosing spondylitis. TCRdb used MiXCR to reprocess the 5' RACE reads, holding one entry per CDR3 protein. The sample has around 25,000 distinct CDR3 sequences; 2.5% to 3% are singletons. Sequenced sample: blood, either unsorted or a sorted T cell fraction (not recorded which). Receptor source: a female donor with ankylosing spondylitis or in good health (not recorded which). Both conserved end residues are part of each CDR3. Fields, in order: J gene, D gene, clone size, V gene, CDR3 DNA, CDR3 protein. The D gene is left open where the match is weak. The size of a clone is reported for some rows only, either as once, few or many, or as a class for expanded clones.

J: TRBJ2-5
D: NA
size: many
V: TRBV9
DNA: TGTGCCAGCAGCGCAACCAGGGGCCTTTCACGAGAGACCCAGTACTTC
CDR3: CASSATRGLSRETQYF

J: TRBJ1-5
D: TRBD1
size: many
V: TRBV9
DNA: TGTGCCAGCTCCCCGAGGGGGGACAGAAATAATCAGCCCCAGCATTTT
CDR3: CASSPRGDRNNQPQHF

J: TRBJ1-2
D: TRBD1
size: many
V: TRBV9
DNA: TGTGCCAGCAGCGTAGGGACAGGGATTGACTATGGCTACACCTTC
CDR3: CASSVGTGIDYGYTF

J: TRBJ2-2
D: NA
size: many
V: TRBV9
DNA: TGTGCCAGCAGCCCCCGAGGCGCGACCGGGGAGCTGTTTTTT
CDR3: CASSPRGATGELFF

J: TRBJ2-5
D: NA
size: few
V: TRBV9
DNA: TGTGCCAGCAGTCCAAACCCCGGGACTCCCCTCCCGGCCCAGTACTTC
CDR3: CASSPNPGTPLPAQYF

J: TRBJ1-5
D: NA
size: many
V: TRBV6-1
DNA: TGTGCCAGGAATCAGCCCCAGCATTTT
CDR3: CARNQPQHF

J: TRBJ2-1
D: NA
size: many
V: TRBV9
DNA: TGTGCCAGCAGCGTAGGCGGGGTCAGCTCCTACAATGAGCAGTTCTTC
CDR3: CASSVGGVSSYNEQFF

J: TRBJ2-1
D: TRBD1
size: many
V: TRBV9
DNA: TGTGCCAGCAGCGGTCGCTCCGGGACAGAGTCCTACAATGAGCAGTTCTTC
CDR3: CASSGRSGTESYNEQFF

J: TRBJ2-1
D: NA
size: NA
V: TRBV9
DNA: TGTGCCAGCAGCGTAGGTGAAGGGGAATCATCGATTTACAATGAGCAGTTCTTC
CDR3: CASSVGEGESSIYNEQFF

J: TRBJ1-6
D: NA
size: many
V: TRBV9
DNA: TGTGCCAGCAGCGTAGGGCAGATACGGCGGCGTAATTCACCCCTCCACTTT
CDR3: CASSVGQIRRRNSPLHF

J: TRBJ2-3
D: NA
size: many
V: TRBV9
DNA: TGTGCCAGCAGCGTAGGGGTCCCGACAGATACGCAGTATTTT
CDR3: CASSVGVPTDTQYF

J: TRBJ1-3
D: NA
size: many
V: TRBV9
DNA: TGTGCCAGCAGCGTAGGATCTTCGGGGGCGCTGGACACCATATATTTT
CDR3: CASSVGSSGALDTIYF

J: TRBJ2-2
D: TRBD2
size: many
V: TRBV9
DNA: TGTGCCAGCAGCGTAGCCTTAGAGGAGCGGGACGGGGAGCTGTTTTTT
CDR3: CASSVALEERDGELFF

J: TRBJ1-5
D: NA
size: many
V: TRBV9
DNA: TGTGCCAGCAGCGTAGGTGAAGGTCAGCCCCAGCATTTT
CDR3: CASSVGEGQPQHF

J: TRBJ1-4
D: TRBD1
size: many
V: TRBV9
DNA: TGTGCCAGCAGCCGACGACAGGGGAATGAAAAACTGTTTTTT
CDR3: CASSRRQGNEKLFF

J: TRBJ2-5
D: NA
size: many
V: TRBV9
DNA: TGTGCCAGCAGCGTAGCTCTAGAAGAGACCCAGTACTTC
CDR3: CASSVALEETQYF

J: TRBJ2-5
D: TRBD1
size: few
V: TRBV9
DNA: TGTGCCAGCAGCGTTCGACAGGGGAGGGAGACCCAGTACTTC
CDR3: CASSVRQGRETQYF

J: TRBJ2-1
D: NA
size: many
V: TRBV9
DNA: TGTGCCAGCAGCCCCCCTGGTGCTCGAGGTGAGCAGTTCTTC
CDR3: CASSPPGARGEQFF

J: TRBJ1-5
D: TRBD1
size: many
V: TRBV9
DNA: TGTGCCTCTTCGGGGGGACAGGGGGATCAGCCCCAGCATTTT
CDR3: CASSGGQGDQPQHF

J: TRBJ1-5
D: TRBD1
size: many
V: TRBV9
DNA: TGTGCCAGCAGCGATGGACAGGGGAGCCAGCCCCAGCATTTT
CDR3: CASSDGQGSQPQHF

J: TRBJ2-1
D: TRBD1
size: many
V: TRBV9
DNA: TGTGCCAGCAGCGTTACGGACAGGCGCGAGCAGTTCTTC
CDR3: CASSVTDRREQFF

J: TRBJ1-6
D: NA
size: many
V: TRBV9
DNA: TGTGCCAGCAGCGTTGACCCTGAAGGTTTATCCCTCCACTTT
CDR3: CASSVDPEGLSLHF

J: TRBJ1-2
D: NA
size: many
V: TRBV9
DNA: TGTGCCAGCAGCGTAGGCCAGGCCTATGGCTACACCTTC
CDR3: CASSVGQAYGYTF

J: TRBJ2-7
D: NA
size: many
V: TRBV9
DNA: TGTGCCAGCAGCCCCAGAGCAGGTAGCGCTTTCTCCTACGAGCAGTACTTC
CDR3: CASSPRAGSAFSYEQYF

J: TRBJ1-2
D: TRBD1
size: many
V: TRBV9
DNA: TGTGCCAGCAGCTTGGGACAGGTCAACTATGGCTACACCTTC
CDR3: CASSLGQVNYGYTF

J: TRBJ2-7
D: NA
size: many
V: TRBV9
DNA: TGTGCCAGCAGCGCCATAGCCGAGCTAGGTGGGAAGCAGTACTTC
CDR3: CASSAIAELGGKQYF

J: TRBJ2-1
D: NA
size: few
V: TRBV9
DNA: TGTGCCAGCACCGGGACGGGCGACAATGAGCAGTTCTTC
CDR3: CASTGTGDNEQFF

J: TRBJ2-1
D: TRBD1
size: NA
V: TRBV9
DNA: TGTGCCAGCAGTCCGGGACAGTCCTCCTACAATGAGCAGTTCTTC
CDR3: CASSPGQSSYNEQFF

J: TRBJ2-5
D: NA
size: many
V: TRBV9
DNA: TGTGCCAGCAGCGTAGAAGAGACCCAGTACTTC
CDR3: CASSVEETQYF

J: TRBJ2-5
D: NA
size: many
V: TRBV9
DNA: TGTGCCAGCAGCCCCGGGGCCCTACGCGCAAAAGAGACCCAGTACTTC
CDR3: CASSPGALRAKETQYF

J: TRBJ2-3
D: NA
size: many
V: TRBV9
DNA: TGTGCCAGCAGCAAAACGCGACAGACCAGCACAGATACGCAGTATTTT
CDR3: CASSKTRQTSTDTQYF

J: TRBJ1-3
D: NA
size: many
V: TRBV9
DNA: TGTGCCAGCTCGGAAAGGGGGAACACCATATATTTT
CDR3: CASSERGNTIYF

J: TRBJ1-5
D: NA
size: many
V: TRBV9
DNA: TGTGCCAGCAGCGTAACGGGGCTCAGCAATCAGCCCCAGCATTTT
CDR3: CASSVTGLSNQPQHF

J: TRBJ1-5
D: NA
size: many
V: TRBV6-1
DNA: TGTGCCAGCAGCCTTGGGCAGAATAGCAATCAGCCCCAGCATTTT
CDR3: CASSLGQNSNQPQHF

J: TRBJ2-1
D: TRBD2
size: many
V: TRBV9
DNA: TGTGCCAGCAGCGTAGCCGGCGGGGGGGCGGGTGAGCAGTTCTTC
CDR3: CASSVAGGGAGEQFF

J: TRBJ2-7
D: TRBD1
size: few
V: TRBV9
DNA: TGTGCCAGCAGCCTTAGACAGGGAACCTACGAGCAGTACTTC
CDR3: CASSLRQGTYEQYF

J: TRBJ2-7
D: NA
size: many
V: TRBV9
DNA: TGTGCCAGCAGCCGACAAGTCACTTCCTACGAGCAGTACTTC
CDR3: CASSRQVTSYEQYF

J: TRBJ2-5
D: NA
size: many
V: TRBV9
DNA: TGTGCCAGCAGCGTAACGGACGGGACCAGGGGACAAGAGACCCAGTACTTC
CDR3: CASSVTDGTRGQETQYF

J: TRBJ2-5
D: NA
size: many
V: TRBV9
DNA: TGTGCCAGCAGCGCACCAGTCTTCTCCGGGGATCAAGAGACCCAGTACTTC
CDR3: CASSAPVFSGDQETQYF